Described below is a single T cell receptor beta chain sequence and its context. Germline assignment: CDR1 GTSNPN and CDR2 SVGIG (reference sequence). This CDR3 has 13 amino acids. V was trimmed by 3 bases and J by 7 bases, leaving 10 bases between them. Random hexamers were used to reverse transcribe 0.5 to 1 ug of RNA. By means of immunoSEQ multiplex PCR, TCR beta CDR3 spanning 54 Vbeta and 13 Jbeta underwent amplification. MiXCR, run by TCRdb on the immunoSEQ multiplex PCR reads, gives a single entry per CDR3 protein. This sample has under 250,000 distinct CDR3 sequences; over 85% occur once, and the top ten carry approximately 0.072%. The sample originates from a study of CD8 T cells in Susac syndrome. Sequencing of TCR beta was performed on blood CD8+ and CD4+ T cells. Relapsing-remitting disease, either stable or active, was present in the treatment-naive patients who were the multiple sclerosis controls. FACS was used to enrich TEMRA cells, whereas the CD8+ and CD4+ T cells were obtained by negative isolation.

Sequencing was done on a sample of CD4+ T cells from PBMCs. The source of this sequence is a human donor with multiple sclerosis. This sequence joins TRBV30 and TRBJ1-6; D is perhaps TRBD1 (5 bases). CDR3 protein: CAWRRQGNSPLHF. Here the CDR3 DNA reads TGTGCCTGGAGAAGGCAGGGAAATTCACCCCTCCACTTT.